This T cell receptor (beta chain) came from a study of CD8 T cells in ankylosing spondylitis. Points from the study as a whole: Several highly homologous variants made up a TCR beta motif, and this motif appeared characteristic of ankylosing spondylitis blood.

Via MiXCR, TCRdb re-called the 5' RACE reads, giving one row per CDR3 protein. The sample yields 700,000 or so distinct CDR3 sequences, around 20% seen once. Details on this clonotype: Its antigen is as yet unknown. The conserved final phenylalanine or tryptophan is absent from the CDR3, which likely points to a read error.

Germline values: CDR1 WNHNN, CDR2 SYGVQD (reference sequence). V lost 2 bases and J 3 bases, leaving 10 bases between the germline ends. This CDR3 spans 14 amino acids. Sample: blood, either unsorted or a sorted T cell fraction (not recorded which). The J gene is TRBJ1-2, the V gene TRBV10-1; tentative D call: TRBD1 (6 bases). This clonotype was sampled from a male donor with ankylosing spondylitis. The CDR3 DNA is TGCGCCAGCAGTGAGCCCTGGACAGACTATGGCTACACCGTC. It translates to CASSEPWTDYGYTV.